This T cell receptor (beta chain) was sequenced for a study of blood T cells in healthy people across ages. General study points: Per million T cells, the diversity of TCR beta decreased roughly linearly as age advanced. Estimates based on one million T cells were treated as lower bounds.

As concerns this clonotype: Antigen: not known.

Healthy individuals of Caucasian origin from Russia, aged roughly 6 to 100, served as donors. The total RNA that was extracted per sample amounted to at least 5 micrograms. The second PCR ran roughly 6 to 12 cycles with a sample-barcoded 5' primer and J-beta primers. TCRdb used MiXCR to reprocess the 5' RACE reads, holding one entry per CDR3 protein. Here the sample spans over 1,300,000 distinct CDR3 sequences, around 59% being singletons. The CDR3 loop spans 12 amino acids. Per germline, CDR1 SNHLY and CDR2 FYNNEI. V dropped 4 bases and J dropped 8 bases, with 11 bases sitting between them. This receptor was taken from a man aged 18-30 years in good health. Sequences were obtained from blood. The chain has TRBV2 and TRBJ1-2, with D tentatively TRBD1 (6 bases). The CDR3 loop is CASSVGARGYTF. In nucleotides, the CDR3 is TGTGCCAGCAGTGTGGGGGCGCGGGGCTACACCTTC.